A selection of T cell receptor beta chains follows, all from one sample in a study of blood T cell repertoires in COVID-19. The repertoire was sequenced with immunoSEQ multiplex PCR; TCRdb's copy has only in-frame clones and lacks some. The sample records over 100,000 clones, 70% to 90% being singletons. Sequencing was carried out using peripheral blood. These receptors were taken from a man aged 35 to 55 with acute or convalescent COVID-19. Both conserved end residues are part of each CDR3. The D gene is left open where the match is weak. Some rows mark clone size as missing; the rest say once, few, many or name a class of expanded clone.

j_call,d_call,clone_size,v_call,cdr3_nt,cdr3_aa
TRBJ1-6,-,-,TRBV27,TGTGCCAGCAGGGGGCCGAGAAGTAATTCACCCCTCCACTTT,CASRGPRSNSPLHF
TRBJ2-2,-,-,TRBV28,TGTGCCAGCAGGAGGGCCGGGGAGCTGTTTTTT,CASRRAGELFF
TRBJ1-1,-,-,TRBV6-5,TGTGCCAGCAGTCAAAACGGGGGGACTTTGCTCTTT,CASSQNGGTLLF
TRBJ2-7,-,-,TRBV5-5,TGTGCCAGCAGCTTGGGAGGGTTCTCCTACGAGCAGTACTTC,CASSLGGFSYEQYF
TRBJ1-5,-,-,TRBV6-5,TGTGCCAGCAGTTACGGGGGGGGTAATCAGCCCCAGCATTTT,CASSYGGGNQPQHF
TRBJ2-3,TRBD2,-,TRBV25-1,TGTGCCAGCAGTGAGACGGGACTAGCGGGCATCGCAGATACGCAGTATTTT,CASSETGLAGIADTQYF
TRBJ1-1,-,-,TRBV29-1,TGCAGCGTTGAAGTAGGGGTCGGAACTGAAGCTTTCTTT,CSVEVGVGTEAFF
TRBJ2-5,TRBD2,-,TRBV7-2,TGTGCCAGCAGCTTAACCCGTTTTGCGGGGGGAAAGGGAGAGACCCAGTACTTC,CASSLTRFAGGKGETQYF
TRBJ2-1,TRBD2,few,TRBV7-2,TGTGCCAGCAGCTTATACGGGGGGGCATCCAATGAGCAGTTCTTC,CASSLYGGASNEQFF
TRBJ2-2,TRBD2,-,TRBV27,TGTGCCAGCAGCCGAGGGGGACTAGCGGGAGGAACGAACACCGGGGAGCTGTTTTTT,CASSRGGLAGGTNTGELFF
TRBJ2-7,TRBD2,-,TRBV6-1,TGTGCCAGCAGTGAGGGGAGGGTTTGGTCCTACGAGCAGTACTTC,CASSEGRVWSYEQYF
TRBJ2-5,TRBD1,-,TRBV10-1,TGCGCCAGCAGTGTCCCGGGACAGTTGTGGGGGCAAGAGACCCAGTACTTC,CASSVPGQLWGQETQYF
TRBJ2-7,TRBD2,-,TRBV5-1,TGCGCCAGCAGCTCAGACAACGGGAGGTCGTCTTACGAGCAGTACTTC,CASSSDNGRSSYEQYF
TRBJ1-4,-,-,TRBV7-8,TGTGCCAGCAGTACAGGGCATTATAATGAAAAACTGTTTTTT,CASSTGHYNEKLFF
TRBJ1-4,TRBD1,-,TRBV3-1/TRBV3-2,TGTGCCAGCAGCCGACAGGGTACTAATGAAAAACTGTTTTTT,CASSRQGTNEKLFF
TRBJ2-5,TRBD2,-,TRBV2,TGTGCCAGCAGTGAAGGAGCGGGACTACCAGAGACCCAGTACTTC,CASSEGAGLPETQYF
TRBJ2-1,-,-,TRBV7-2,TGTGCCAGCAGCTTAGGGCAGGGCTCCTACAATGAGCAGTTCTTC,CASSLGQGSYNEQFF
TRBJ2-7,-,-,TRBV6-5,TGTGCCAGCACCAGGGAGGAGGGCTTCGAGCAGTACTTC,CASTREEGFEQYF
TRBJ1-6,TRBD1,-,TRBV7-2,TGTGCCAGCAGCTTAGAGTTACGACAGGGGCCTAATTCACCCCTCCACTTT,CASSLELRQGPNSPLHF
TRBJ1-2,-,-,TRBV27,TGTGCCGTCCTAGGGGCGGATGGCTACACCTTC,CAVLGADGYTF
TRBJ1-4,-,-,TRBV28,TGTGCCAGCAGTTCCATCAGTGACGAGGGTGAAAAACTGTTTTTT,CASSSISDEGEKLFF
TRBJ2-3,-,few,TRBV5-1,TGCGCCAGCAGCTGGAGACCGACTAGCACAGATACGCAGTATTTT,CASSWRPTSTDTQYF